This T cell receptor beta chain was documented in a study of T cell responses to AZD1222 COVID-19 vaccine. Clones were sequenced by immunoSEQ multiplex PCR, and TCRdb holds only the in-frame ones, with some missing. The table has 66,000 or so clones, 87% seen once. This clone was seen once. The V and J ends lost 5 bases and 7 bases respectively, with 14 bases between them. The germline V gene has CDR1 SGHTA and CDR2 FQGNSA. This CDR3 has 13 amino acids. The clonotype originates from an adult in good health. Sequences were derived from peripheral blood, sampled on day 0 of AZD1222 vaccination. V and J are TRBV7-2 and TRBJ2-5; D ambiguous. CDR3 loop: CASSPPTFRTQYF. The CDR3 coding sequence is TGTGCCAGCAGCCCTCCTACCTTTCGGACCCAGTACTTC. Full variable domain (outside the CDR3, taken from reference TRBV7-2 and TRBJ2-5): GAGVSQSPSNKVTEKGKDVELRCDPISGHTALYWYRQSLGQGLEFLIYFQGNSAPDKSGLPSDRFSAERTGGSVSTLTIQRTQQEDSAVYLCASSPPTFRTQYFGPGTRLLVL.